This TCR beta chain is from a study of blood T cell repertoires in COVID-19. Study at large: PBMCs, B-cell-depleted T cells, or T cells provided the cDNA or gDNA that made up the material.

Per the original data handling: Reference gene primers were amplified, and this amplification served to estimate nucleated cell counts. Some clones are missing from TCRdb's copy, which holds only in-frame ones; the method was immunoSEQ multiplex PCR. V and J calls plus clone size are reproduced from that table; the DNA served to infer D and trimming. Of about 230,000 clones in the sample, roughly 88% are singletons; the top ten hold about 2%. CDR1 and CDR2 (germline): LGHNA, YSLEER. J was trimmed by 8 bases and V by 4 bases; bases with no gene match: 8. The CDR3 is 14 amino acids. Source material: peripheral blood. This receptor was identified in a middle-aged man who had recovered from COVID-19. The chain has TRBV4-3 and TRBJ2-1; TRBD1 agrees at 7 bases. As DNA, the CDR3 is TGCGCCAGCAGCCTCCGGACAGGCTGGGATGAGCAGTTCTTC. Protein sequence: CASSLRTGWDEQFF.